The clone carrying this TCR beta chain was counted only a few times. The sample originates from a study of shared T cell receptors in the human thymus. Germline V gives CDR1 LGHNA, CDR2 YSLEER. V was clipped by 4 bases and J by 5 bases, with 12 bases between them. This CDR3 contains 13 residues. Only in-frame clones appear in the TCRdb table, and some are missing; sequencing was by immunoSEQ multiplex PCR. The sample carries about 660,000 clones, around nine tenths recorded once. Separately, the same data were catalogued under a study of human thymus T cells. That source adds: Healthy Finnish infants undergoing corrective surgery for congenital heart defects provided the donor material. Thymus was obtained from resections taken during corrective heart surgery. Related work showed strongly overlapping thymic repertoires across unrelated individuals.

Sequencing input: thymocytes. This chain links TRBV4-3 with TRBJ2-7; D is perhaps TRBD2 (7 bases). This clonotype originated in a boy younger than two with a congenital heart defect. The CDR3 region is CASSLQRDNEQYF. DNA of the CDR3: TGCGCCAGCAGCCTCCAGCGGGACAACGAGCAGTACTTC.